One and the same sample provided the 13 T cell receptor beta chains below, sequenced in a study of T cell responses to AZD1222 COVID-19 vaccine. Repertoires were generated with immunoSEQ multiplex PCR, while TCRdb's copy carries only in-frame clones and drops some. The table shows 150,000 to 200,000 clones, with 80% to 95% occurring only once. The source was peripheral blood, collected on day 0 of AZD1222 vaccination. These receptors were taken from an adult in good health.

The CDR3 bases are TGTGCCAGCAGTGAAGAGGCAGGGGGTAATGAAAAACTGTTTTTT. Protein product: CASSEEAGGNEKLFF. The chain employs TRBV2 and TRBJ1-4, with TRBD1 matching 7 bases. J was trimmed by 4 bases and V by 1 base; bases with no gene match: 3. The germline V gene encodes CDR1 SNHLY and CDR2 FYNNEI. The CDR3 totals 15 residues.

A remark on this clone: The sample contains more than one DNA sequence encoding this CDR3. The V call is TRBV6-5, the J call TRBJ1-2; D not resolved. The CDR3 covers 11 residues. The ends were cut back, 2 bases at V and 8 bases at J, with 6 bases in the middle. The germline CDR1 and CDR2 sequences are MNHEY and SVGAGI. CDR3 sequence reads: CASSYLGGYTF. The CDR3 coding sequence is TGTGCCAGCAGTTACCTCGGGGGCTACACCTTC.

V and J are TRBV10-3 and TRBJ2-7, with D possibly TRBD1 on 5 matching bases. Trimming took 4 bases from V and 3 from J, leaving 16 bases between them. CDR1 and CDR2 from the germline V gene are ENHRY and SYGVKD. The CDR3 spans 15 residues. The CDR3 region is CAISAGRQYDYEQYF. The CDR3 nucleotides are TGTGCCATCAGTGCTGGGCGACAGTATGACTACGAGCAGTACTTC.

The CDR3 loop is CASSSDGTTNEKLFF. The CDR3, as DNA: TGTGCCAGCAGTTCCGATGGGACAACTAATGAAAAACTGTTTTTT. The J gene is TRBJ1-4, the V gene TRBV6-5; D call uncertain. V lost 4 bases, J lost 0 bases, and 9 bases lay in between. The CDR3 consists of 15 residues. CDR1 and CDR2 from the germline V gene are MNHEY and SVGAGI.

As DNA, the CDR3 is TGTGCCAGCACCCCGACTAATTCAGGGTTGAACACCGGGGAGCTGTTTTTT. This translates into CASTPTNSGLNTGELFF. V and J are TRBV7-8 and TRBJ2-2; D may be TRBD1 or TRBD2 (5 bases each). Germline lookup yields CDR1 SGHVS and CDR2 FQNEAQ. This CDR3 spans 17 amino acids. V shed 7 bases and J shed 1 base, with 19 bases lying between them.

The chain joins TRBV13 to TRBJ1-2; D gene uncertain. V lost 5 bases to trimming and J lost 3 bases, with 16 bases between them. The CDR3 has 15 residues. The V gene's germline CDR1 is PRHDT and CDR2 FYEKMQ (reference sequence). The CDR3 DNA reads TGTGCCAGCAGCCTCCTCGGGGTTAGGGACTATGGCTACACCTTC. Amino acids: CASSLLGVRDYGYTF.

This sequence joins TRBV6-6 and TRBJ1-5, with D possibly matching TRBD1 (6 bases). The CDR3 consists of 15 residues. V lost 0 bases to trimming and J lost 2 bases, with 8 bases between them. Germline loops: CDR1 MNHNY, CDR2 SVGAGI (reference sequence). The CDR3 protein is CASSYSWTGNQPQHF. The CDR3 DNA sequence: TGTGCCAGCAGTTACTCTTGGACAGGCAATCAGCCCCAGCATTTT.

The V gene is TRBV6-2 or TRBV6-3, the J gene TRBJ1-6; no definite D call. CDR3 size: 14 residues. Germline V lookup: CDR1 MNHEY, CDR2 SVGEGT. Trimming removed 2 bases at V and 5 bases at J, with 7 bases between. CDR3 coding DNA: TGTGCCAGCAGTTACCGTATGGATAATTCACCCCTCCACTTT. Translating it yields CASSYRMDNSPLHF.

The chain carries TRBV5-1 and TRBJ2-7; TRBD2 matches 14 bases. CDR1 SGHRS and CDR2 YFSETQ come from the germline V gene. The length of the CDR3 is 19 residues. V gave up 4 bases and J gave up 0 bases; unmatched junction bases: 12. CDR3: CASSGSPGLAGENSYEQYF. CDR3 coding DNA: TGCGCCAGCAGCGGCTCCCCGGGACTAGCGGGGGAGAACTCCTACGAGCAGTACTTC.

This chain uses TRBV11-3 with TRBJ2-5, with 11 bases fitting TRBD2. Per the germline V gene, CDR1 is SGHNT and CDR2 is YENEEA. The CDR3 loop spans 17 amino acids. V gave up 5 bases and J gave up 4 bases; unmatched junction bases: 12. For the CDR3, the DNA is TGTGCCAGCAGCCCTGGGGCTAGCGGGGGGCCGGGAGAGACCCAGTACTTC. This translates into CASSPGASGGPGETQYF. Full variable domain (outside the CDR3, taken from reference TRBV11-3 and TRBJ2-5): EAGVVQSPRYKIIEKKQPVAFWCNPISGHNTLYWYLQNLGQGPELLIRYENEEAVDDSQLPKDRFSAERLKGVDSTLKIQPAELGDSAVYLCASSPGASGGPGETQYFGPGTRLLVL.

V is TRBV29-1 and J is TRBJ1-2, with 7 bases matching TRBD1. Germline CDR1 is SQVTM and CDR2 is ANQGSEA. CDR3 length: 14 residues. Germline trimming cut 7 bases from V and 6 bases from J; bases unmatched to any gene: 14. The CDR3 protein is CSARITTGWNGYTF. The DNA for the CDR3 is TGCAGCGCCCGAATAACGACAGGGTGGAATGGCTACACCTTC.

This rearrangement joins TRBV18 to TRBJ1-3; no clear D gene. CDR1 KGHSH and CDR2 LQKENI come from the germline V gene. The ends were cut back, 1 base at V and 0 bases at J, with 13 bases in the middle. There are 17 residues in the CDR3. The DNA of the CDR3 is TGTGCCAGCTCACCACGGGATGAAGGCCTCTCTGGAAACACCATATATTTT. Its protein is CASSPRDEGLSGNTIYF.

The chain employs TRBV18 and TRBJ1-4; D gene uncertain. The V gene's germline CDR1 is KGHSH and CDR2 LQKENI. The CDR3 length is 10 residues. Deletions cut 6 bases from V and 7 bases from J, with 3 bases between. The CDR3 DNA reads TGTGCCAGCTCGGGTGAAAAACTGTTTTTT. The encoded protein is CASSGEKLFF.